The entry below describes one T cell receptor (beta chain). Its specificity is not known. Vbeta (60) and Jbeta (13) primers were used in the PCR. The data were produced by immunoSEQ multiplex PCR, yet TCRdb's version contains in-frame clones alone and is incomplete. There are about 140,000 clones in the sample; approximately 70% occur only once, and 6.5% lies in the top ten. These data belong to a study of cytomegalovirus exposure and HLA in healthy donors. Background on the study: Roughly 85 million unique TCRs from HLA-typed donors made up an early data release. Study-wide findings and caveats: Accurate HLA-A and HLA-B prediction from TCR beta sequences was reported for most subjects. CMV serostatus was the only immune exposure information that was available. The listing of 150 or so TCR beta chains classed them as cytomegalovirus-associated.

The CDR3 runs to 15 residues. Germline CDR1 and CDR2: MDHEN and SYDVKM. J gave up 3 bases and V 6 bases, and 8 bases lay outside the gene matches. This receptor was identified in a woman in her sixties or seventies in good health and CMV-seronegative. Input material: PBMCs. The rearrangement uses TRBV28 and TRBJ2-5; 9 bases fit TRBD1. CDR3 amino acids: CASSPTGTGKETQYF. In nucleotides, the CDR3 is TGTGCCAGCAGCCCCACCGGGACAGGGAAAGAGACCCAGTACTTC.